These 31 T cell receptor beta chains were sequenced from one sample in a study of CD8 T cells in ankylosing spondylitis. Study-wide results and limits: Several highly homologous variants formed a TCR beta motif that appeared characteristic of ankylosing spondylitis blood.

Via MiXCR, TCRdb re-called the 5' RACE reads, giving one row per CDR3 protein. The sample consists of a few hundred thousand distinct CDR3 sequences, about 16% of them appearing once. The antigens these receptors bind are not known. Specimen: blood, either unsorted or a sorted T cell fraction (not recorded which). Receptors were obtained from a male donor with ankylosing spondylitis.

Written as DNA, the CDR3 is TGTGCCAGCAGTGAAGGGGTCCTCTATGGCTACACCTTC. Residues: CASSEGVLYGYTF. The J gene is TRBJ1-2, the V gene TRBV6-1; unclear D gene. Germline values: CDR1 MNHNS, CDR2 SASEGT. The CDR3 spans 13 residues. V lost 1 base, J lost 4 bases, and 7 bases lay in between.

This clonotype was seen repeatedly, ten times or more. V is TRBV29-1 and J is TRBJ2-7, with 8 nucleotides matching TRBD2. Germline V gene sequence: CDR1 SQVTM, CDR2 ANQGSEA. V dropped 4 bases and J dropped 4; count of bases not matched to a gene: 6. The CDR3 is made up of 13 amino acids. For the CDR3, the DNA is TGCAGCGTTGTTGAGCGGGGGAGGTACGAGCAGTACTTC. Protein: CSVVERGRYEQYF.

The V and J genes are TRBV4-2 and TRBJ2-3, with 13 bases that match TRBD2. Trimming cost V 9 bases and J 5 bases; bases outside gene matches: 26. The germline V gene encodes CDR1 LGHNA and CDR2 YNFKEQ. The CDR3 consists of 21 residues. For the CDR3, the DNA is TGTGCCAGGGGCCCCCTTCGGCCGGGACAGGAAGGACTAGCGGGAGAAGATACGCAGTATTTT. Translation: CARGPLRPGQEGLAGEDTQYF.

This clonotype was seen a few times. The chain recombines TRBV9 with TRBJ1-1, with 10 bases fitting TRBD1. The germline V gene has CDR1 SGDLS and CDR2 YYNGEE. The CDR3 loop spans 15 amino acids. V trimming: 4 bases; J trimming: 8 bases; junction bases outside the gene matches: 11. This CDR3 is CASSIGQGVGSEAFF. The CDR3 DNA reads TGTGCCAGCAGCATCGGACAGGGGGTTGGTTCCGAAGCTTTCTTT. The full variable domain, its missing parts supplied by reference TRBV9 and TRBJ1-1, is DSGVTQTPKHLITATGQRVTLRCSPRSGDLSVYWYQQSLDQGLQFLIQYYNGEERAKGNILERFSAQQFPDLHSELNLSSLELGDSALYFCASSIGQGVGSEAFFGQGTRLTVV.

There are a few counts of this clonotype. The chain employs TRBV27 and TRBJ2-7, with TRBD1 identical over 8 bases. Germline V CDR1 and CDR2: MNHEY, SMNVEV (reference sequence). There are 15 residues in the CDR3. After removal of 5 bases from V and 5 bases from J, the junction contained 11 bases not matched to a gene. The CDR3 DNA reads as TGTGCCAGCAGTCCATGGACAGGGACCCGAGACGAGCAGTACTTC. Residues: CASSPWTGTRDEQYF.

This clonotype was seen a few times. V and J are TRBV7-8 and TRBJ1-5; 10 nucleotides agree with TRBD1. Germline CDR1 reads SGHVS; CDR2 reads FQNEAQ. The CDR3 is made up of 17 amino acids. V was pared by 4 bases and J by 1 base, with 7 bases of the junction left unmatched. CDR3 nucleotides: TGTGCCAGCAGCTCAGGACAGGGGGAATGGAGCAATCAGCCCCAGCATTTT. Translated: CASSSGQGEWSNQPQHF.

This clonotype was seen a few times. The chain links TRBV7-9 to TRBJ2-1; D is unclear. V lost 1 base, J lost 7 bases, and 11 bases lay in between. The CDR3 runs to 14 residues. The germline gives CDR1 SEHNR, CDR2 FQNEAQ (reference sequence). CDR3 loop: CASSLDLVGNEQFF. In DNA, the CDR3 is TGTGCCAGCAGCTTAGATTTGGTGGGTAATGAGCAGTTCTTC.

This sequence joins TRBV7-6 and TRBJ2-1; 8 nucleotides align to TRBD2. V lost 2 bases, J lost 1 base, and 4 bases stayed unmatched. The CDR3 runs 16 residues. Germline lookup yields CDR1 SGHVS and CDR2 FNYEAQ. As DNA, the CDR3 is TGTGCCAGCAGCTTATTCACTAGCGGTTCCTACAATGAGCAGTTCTTC. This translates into CASSLFTSGSYNEQFF.

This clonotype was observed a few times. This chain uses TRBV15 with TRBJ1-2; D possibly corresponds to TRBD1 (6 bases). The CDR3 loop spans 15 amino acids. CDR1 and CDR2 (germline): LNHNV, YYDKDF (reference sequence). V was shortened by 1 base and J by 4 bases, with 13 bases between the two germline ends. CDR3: CATSRVTTGTYGYTF. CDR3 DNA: TGTGCCACCAGCAGAGTGACCACAGGGACCTATGGCTACACCTTC. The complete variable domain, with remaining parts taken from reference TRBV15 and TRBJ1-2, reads DAMVIQNPRYQVTQFGKPVTLSCSQTLNHNVMYWYQQKSSQAPKLLFHYYDKDFNNEADTPDNFQSRRPNTSFCFLDIRSPGLGDTAMYLCATSRVTTGTYGYTFGSGTRLTVV.

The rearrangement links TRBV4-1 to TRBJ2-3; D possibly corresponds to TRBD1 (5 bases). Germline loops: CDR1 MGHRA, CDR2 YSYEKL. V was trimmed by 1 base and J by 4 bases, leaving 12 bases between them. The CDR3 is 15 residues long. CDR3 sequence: CASSQGWVGADTQYF. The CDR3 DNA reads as TGCGCCAGCAGCCAAGGGTGGGTAGGGGCAGATACGCAGTATTTT.

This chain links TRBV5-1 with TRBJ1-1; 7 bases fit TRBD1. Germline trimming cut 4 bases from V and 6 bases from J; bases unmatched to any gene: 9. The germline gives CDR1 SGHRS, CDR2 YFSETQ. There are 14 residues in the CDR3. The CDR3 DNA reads TGCGCCAGCAGCGGGACGACAGGGTCGGCTGAAGCTTTCTTT. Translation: CASSGTTGSAEAFF.

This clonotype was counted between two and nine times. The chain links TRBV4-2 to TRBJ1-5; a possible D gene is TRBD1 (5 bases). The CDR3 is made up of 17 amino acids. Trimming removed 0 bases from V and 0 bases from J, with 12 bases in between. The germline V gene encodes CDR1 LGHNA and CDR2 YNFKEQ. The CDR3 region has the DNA TGTGCCAGCAGCCAAGATGGGGGAGTATATAGCAATCAGCCCCAGCATTTT. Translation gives CASSQDGGVYSNQPQHF.

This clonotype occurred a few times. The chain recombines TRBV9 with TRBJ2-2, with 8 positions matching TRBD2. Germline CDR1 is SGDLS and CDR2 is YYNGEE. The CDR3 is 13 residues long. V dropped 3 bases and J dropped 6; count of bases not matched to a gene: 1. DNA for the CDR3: TGTGCCAGCAGCGCCGGGGGGGCCGGGGAGCTGTTTTTT. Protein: CASSAGGAGELFF.

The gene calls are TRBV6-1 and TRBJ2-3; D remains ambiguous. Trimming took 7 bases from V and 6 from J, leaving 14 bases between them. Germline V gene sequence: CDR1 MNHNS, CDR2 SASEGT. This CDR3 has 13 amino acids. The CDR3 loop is CASKILGFDTQYF. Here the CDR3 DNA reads TGTGCCAGCAAGATCCTAGGCTTCGATACGCAGTATTTT.

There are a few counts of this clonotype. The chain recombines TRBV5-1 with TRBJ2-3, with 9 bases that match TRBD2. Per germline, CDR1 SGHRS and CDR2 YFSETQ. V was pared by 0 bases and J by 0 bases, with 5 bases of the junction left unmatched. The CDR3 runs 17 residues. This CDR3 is CASSLAASGVSTDTQYF. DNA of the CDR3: TGCGCCAGCAGCTTGGCTGCTAGCGGGGTTAGCACAGATACGCAGTATTTT. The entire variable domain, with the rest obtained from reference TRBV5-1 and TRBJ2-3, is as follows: KAGVTQTPRYLIKTRGQQVTLSCSPISGHRSVSWYQQTPGQGLQFLFEYFSETQRNKGNFPGRFSGRQFSNSRSEMNVSTLELGDSALYLCASSLAASGVSTDTQYFGPGTRLTVL.

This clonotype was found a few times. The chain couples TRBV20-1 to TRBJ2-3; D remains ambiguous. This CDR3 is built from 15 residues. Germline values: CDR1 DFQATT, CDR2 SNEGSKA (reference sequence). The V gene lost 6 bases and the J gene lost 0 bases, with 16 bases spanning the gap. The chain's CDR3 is CSAPQKKTSTDTQYF. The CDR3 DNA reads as TGCAGTGCCCCACAAAAGAAAACTAGCACAGATACGCAGTATTTT.

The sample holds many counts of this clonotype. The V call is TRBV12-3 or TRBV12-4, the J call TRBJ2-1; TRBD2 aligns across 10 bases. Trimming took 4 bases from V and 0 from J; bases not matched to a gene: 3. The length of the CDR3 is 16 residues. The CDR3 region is CASSSSSGSSYNEQFF. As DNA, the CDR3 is TGTGCCAGCAGTTCTTCTAGCGGGAGCTCCTACAATGAGCAGTTCTTC.

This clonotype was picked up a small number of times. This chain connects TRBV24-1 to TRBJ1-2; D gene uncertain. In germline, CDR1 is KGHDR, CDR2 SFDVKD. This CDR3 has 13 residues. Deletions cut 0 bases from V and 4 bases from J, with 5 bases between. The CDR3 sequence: CATSDLRVYGYTF. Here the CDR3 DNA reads TGTGCCACCAGTGATTTGCGTGTCTATGGCTACACCTTC.

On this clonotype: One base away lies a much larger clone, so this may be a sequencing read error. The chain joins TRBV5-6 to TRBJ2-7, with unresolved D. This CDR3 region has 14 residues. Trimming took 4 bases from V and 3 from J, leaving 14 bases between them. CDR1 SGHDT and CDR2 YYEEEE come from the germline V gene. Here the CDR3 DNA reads TGTGCCAGCAGCCCCGTGCTCGGCGGCTACGAGCAGTACTTC. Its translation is CASSPVLGGYEQYF.

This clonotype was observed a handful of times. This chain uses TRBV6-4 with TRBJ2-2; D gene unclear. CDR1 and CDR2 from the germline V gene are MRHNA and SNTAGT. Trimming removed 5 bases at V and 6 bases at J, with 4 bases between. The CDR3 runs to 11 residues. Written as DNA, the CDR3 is TGTGCCAGCAGTAAAGCCGGGGAGCTGTTTTTT. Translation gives CASSKAGELFF.

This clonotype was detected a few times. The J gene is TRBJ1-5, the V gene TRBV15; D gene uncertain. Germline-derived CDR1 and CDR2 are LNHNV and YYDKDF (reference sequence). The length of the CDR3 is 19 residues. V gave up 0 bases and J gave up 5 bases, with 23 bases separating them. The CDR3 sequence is CATSRDSAHLKSGDQPQHF. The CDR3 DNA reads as TGTGCCACCAGCAGAGATAGCGCCCACCTAAAGAGTGGGGATCAGCCCCAGCATTTT.

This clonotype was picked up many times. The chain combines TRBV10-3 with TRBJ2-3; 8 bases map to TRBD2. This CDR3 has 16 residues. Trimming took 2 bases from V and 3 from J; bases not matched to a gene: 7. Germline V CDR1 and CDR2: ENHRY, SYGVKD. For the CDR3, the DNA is TGTGCCATCAGTGAGACAGGGACTAGGTTTACAGATACGCAGTATTTT. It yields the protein CAISETGTRFTDTQYF.

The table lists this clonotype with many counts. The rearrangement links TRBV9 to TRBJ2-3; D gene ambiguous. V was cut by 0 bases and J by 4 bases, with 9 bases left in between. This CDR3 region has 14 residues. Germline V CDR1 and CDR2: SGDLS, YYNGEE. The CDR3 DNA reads TGTGCCAGCAGCGTAGAGTACGGCTCAGATACGCAGTATTTT. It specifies CASSVEYGSDTQYF.

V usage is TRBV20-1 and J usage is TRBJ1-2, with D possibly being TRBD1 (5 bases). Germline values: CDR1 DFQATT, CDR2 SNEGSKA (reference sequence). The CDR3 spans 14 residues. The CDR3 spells CSAGWGTIVYGYTF. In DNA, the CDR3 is TGCAGCGCAGGGTGGGGGACTATCGTCTATGGCTACACCTTC.

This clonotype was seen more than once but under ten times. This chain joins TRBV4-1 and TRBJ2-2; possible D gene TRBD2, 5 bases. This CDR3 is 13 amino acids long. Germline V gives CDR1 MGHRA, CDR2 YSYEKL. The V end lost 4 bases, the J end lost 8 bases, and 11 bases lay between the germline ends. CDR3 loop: CASSPDYRGELFF. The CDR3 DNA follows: TGCGCCAGCAGCCCAGACTATAGAGGGGAGCTGTTTTTT.

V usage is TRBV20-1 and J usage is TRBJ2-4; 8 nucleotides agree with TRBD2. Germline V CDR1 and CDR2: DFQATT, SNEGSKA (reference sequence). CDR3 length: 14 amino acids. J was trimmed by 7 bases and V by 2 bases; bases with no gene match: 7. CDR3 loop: CSARSGGGANIQYF. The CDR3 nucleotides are TGCAGTGCTAGAAGCGGGGGTGGCGCGAACATTCAGTACTTC.

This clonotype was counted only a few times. The CDR3: CASSLSASGVPYEQYF. In DNA form, the CDR3 reads TGTGCCAGCAGTTTATCGGCTAGCGGGGTACCCTACGAGCAGTACTTC. The chain couples TRBV27 to TRBJ2-7; TRBD2 agrees at 9 bases. The germline V gene has CDR1 MNHEY and CDR2 SMNVEV (reference sequence). J lost 2 bases, V lost 0 bases, and 5 bases had no gene match. The CDR3 covers 16 residues.

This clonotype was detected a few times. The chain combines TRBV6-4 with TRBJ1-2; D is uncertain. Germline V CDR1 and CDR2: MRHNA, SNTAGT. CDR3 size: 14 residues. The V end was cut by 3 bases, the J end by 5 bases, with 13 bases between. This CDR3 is CASSETPLSYGYTF. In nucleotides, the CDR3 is TGTGCCAGCAGTGAGACACCGCTGTCATATGGCTACACCTTC.

As DNA, the CDR3 is TGCAGTGCTAGACAGGTCCTAACTTCCAGCTCCTATAATTCACCCCTCCACTTT. This encodes CSARQVLTSSSYNSPLHF. This chain uses TRBV20-1 with TRBJ1-6; D ambiguous. The CDR3 totals 18 residues. V was trimmed by 2 bases and J by 0 bases, leaving 17 bases between them. The germline gives CDR1 DFQATT, CDR2 SNEGSKA (reference sequence).

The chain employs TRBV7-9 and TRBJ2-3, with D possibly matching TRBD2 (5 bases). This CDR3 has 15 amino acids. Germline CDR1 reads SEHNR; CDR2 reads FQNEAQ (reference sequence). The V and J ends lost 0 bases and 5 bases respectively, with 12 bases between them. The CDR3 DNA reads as TGTGCCAGCAGCTTAGCCGGGGAAGGCTTAGATACGCAGTATTTT. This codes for CASSLAGEGLDTQYF.

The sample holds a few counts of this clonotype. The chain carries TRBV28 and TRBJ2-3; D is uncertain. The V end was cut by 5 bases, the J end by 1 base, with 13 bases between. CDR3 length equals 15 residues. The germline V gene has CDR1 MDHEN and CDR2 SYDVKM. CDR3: CASSGVAAGTDTQYF. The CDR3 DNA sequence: TGTGCCAGCAGTGGAGTGGCGGCAGGCACAGATACGCAGTATTTT.